This TCR beta chain originates from a study of T cell responses to AZD1222 COVID-19 vaccine (dated by TCRdb to the early 2020s). Regarding the complete study: AZD1222 recipients given second doses at about 4 weeks or at about 12 weeks were pooled, since spike-specific TCR depth and breadth were not found to differ between the two schedules. A total of 230 to 250 trial participants underwent TCR sequencing, of whom 207 received two doses of AZD1222 and about 25 received two doses of the MenACWY control vaccine. Enrollment into the trials was organized by age into subgroups of 18-55, 56-69 and 70-plus years, and those subgroups contained roughly 140, 27 and 60 TCR-sequenced participants, respectively.

This clone appeared a single time. Its antigen remains undetermined. Per-nucleotide qualities are absent, and no much larger clonotype sits a single base away. The CDR3 regions of human TCRbeta chains were analyzed by immunosequencing. In the source study's methods: Repertoire TCRs were checked for matches against a reference library of SARS-CoV-2-specific TCRs that had been generated using the MIRA antigen-specificity platform. Breadth meant the fraction of unique TCRs that were SARS-CoV-2-associated, whereas depth meant the fraction of total T cells that were SARS-CoV-2-associated. Using the MIRA data, each spike-specific TCR was assigned both to the spike region to which the TCR was reactive and to a CD4 or CD8 class. Log10-transformed breadth and depth values were compared by one-way ANOVA with Sidak's multiple comparisons tests. TCRdb's version of the immuneACCESS table is confined to in-frame rearrangements and falls short of the full clone set. An unresolved V gene accounts for under half of the shortfall where checked; the remainder is of unknown origin. D and trimming were read from the DNA, whereas the V and J calls and clone size are those reported in that table. The sample table records around 150,000 clones; 90% of these occur just once. Around 3.6% of the sample is held by the ten biggest clonotypes.

Via the germline V gene (reference sequence), CDR1 is LNHDA and CDR2 SQIVND. Inclusive of the bounding cysteine and phenylalanine, the CDR3 is 16 residues long. Just the 48-base CDR3 DNA is kept, in frame starting at base 1. V and J are truncated by 3 bases and 6 bases respectively, leaving an intervening sequence of 20 bases. What this sample's time point label stands for: baseline before first vaccination. The vaccinee samples were drawn from two UK trials, COV001 and COV002, one of which was a single-blind randomized controlled phase 2/3 trial testing AZD1222 (ChAdOx1 nCoV-19) in healthy adults. For TCRbeta chain sequencing, PBMC samples from trial participants were taken at day 0 and at day 28 after the second dose. Beyond this particular receptor, the publication reports: After two AZD1222 doses, both the breadth and the depth of spike-specific TCRs were significantly higher than at day 0 and than in MenACWY recipients. Participants were mostly white British, with more females than males. The authors suggested clonal diversity may have been underestimated. Epitopes outside the regions mutated in the B.1.351 and B.1.1.7 variants were reportedly recognized by nearly half of the unique spike-specific TCRs. Conclusions about previously exposed vaccinees were limited because only a handful of AZD1222 recipients were SARS-CoV-2 seropositive at baseline. Vaccine-associated CD4 TCRs spanned the whole spike protein, with dominant responses in regions 160-218 and 743-854. In the small 56-69-year group, the increase in depth fell short of significance, most likely because of low power. Because no day 14 peak-response samples were available, the repertoires could be characterized only after the peak T cell response.

This sequence was found in an adult in good health. The source material was peripheral blood, sampled on day 0 of AZD1222 vaccination. This chain joins TRBV19 to TRBJ1-2; a tentative D call is TRBD1 (6 bases match). The CDR3 region has the sequence CASSIPGVGGRNGYTF. The sequence in DNA is TGTGCCAGTAGTATCCCAGGGGTCGGGGGAAGAAATGGCTACACCTTC.